The 17 T cell receptor beta chains below all came from one sample that was sequenced in a study of blood T cell repertoires in COVID-19. Repertoires were generated with immunoSEQ multiplex PCR, while TCRdb's copy carries only in-frame clones and drops some. The sample lists 300,000 to 350,000 clones, about nine tenths occurring once. The sequenced sample was peripheral blood. These TCRs come from a man younger than 30 with active or convalescent COVID-19.

The chain couples TRBV2 to TRBJ1-4; D unclear. This CDR3 is 15 amino acids long. From germline, CDR1 is SNHLY and CDR2 FYNNEI. Trimming took 3 bases from V and 2 from J, leaving 10 bases between them. The CDR3 DNA follows: TGTGCCAGCAGTGAGTCCCCGGGTACTAATGAAAAACTGTTTTTT. The encoded protein is CASSESPGTNEKLFF.

The rearrangement links TRBV7-9 to TRBJ1-1; TRBD1 matches at 9 bases. V shed 6 bases, J shed 8 bases, and the junction held 4 bases outside the gene matches. This CDR3 has 12 amino acids. Germline CDR1 and CDR2: SEHNR and FQNEAQ (reference sequence). The CDR3 protein is CASSYGTGEAFF. The CDR3 nucleotides read TGTGCCAGCAGTTACGGGACAGGGGAAGCTTTCTTT.

The CDR3: CASSKPGLTAPYEQYF. The CDR3 region has the DNA TGTGCCAGCAGCAAGCCTGGACTTACTGCACCCTACGAGCAGTACTTC. The V call is TRBV7-9, the J call TRBJ2-7; TRBD2 is a possible D gene (5 bases). Germline lookup yields CDR1 SEHNR and CDR2 FQNEAQ (reference sequence). CDR3 length: 16 residues. Trimming pared 5 bases from V and 2 bases from J, leaving 19 bases between. The full variable domain, its missing parts supplied by reference TRBV7-9 and TRBJ2-7, is DTGVSQNPRHKITKRGQNVTFRCDPISEHNRLYWYRQTLGQGPEFLTYFQNEAQLEKSRLLSDRFSAERPKGSFSTLEIQRTEQGDSAMYLCASSKPGLTAPYEQYFGPGTRLTVT.

This chain connects TRBV6-5 to TRBJ1-6; 8 bases map to TRBD1. CDR3 size: 15 residues. The trim removed 5 bases at V and 7 bases at J, leaving 7 bases unmatched. Germline-derived CDR1 and CDR2 are MNHEY and SVGAGI. The CDR3 here is CASSRGQGGNSPLHF. In DNA, the CDR3 is TGTGCCAGCAGTCGCGGACAGGGAGGGAATTCACCCCTCCACTTT.

The rearrangement joins TRBV3-1 (or the pseudogene TRBV3-2) to TRBJ1-3; D is ambiguous. Per the germline V gene, CDR1 is LGHDT and CDR2 is YNNKEL (reference sequence). There are 15 residues in the CDR3. The V gene lost 1 base and the J gene lost 2 bases, with 9 bases spanning the gap. The chain's CDR3 is CASSQGGHPGNTIYF. In DNA form, the CDR3 reads TGTGCCAGCAGCCAAGGAGGTCACCCTGGAAACACCATATATTTT.

The sample holds a few counts of this clone. The chain recombines TRBV5-4 with TRBJ2-7; possibly TRBD1 for D (6 bases). The CDR3 contains 17 residues. The germline V gene encodes CDR1 SGHNT and CDR2 YYREEE (reference sequence). With 0 bases removed from V and 0 bases from J, the gap between germline ends came to 16 bases. Here the CDR3 reads CASSLDLSGAYSYEQYF. Here the CDR3 DNA reads TGTGCCAGCAGCTTGGACTTATCAGGGGCCTACTCCTACGAGCAGTACTTC.

The genes are TRBV5-1 and TRBJ2-1, with TRBD2 identical over 9 bases. V gave up 5 bases and J gave up 8 bases; unmatched junction bases: 11. The CDR3 is 15 amino acids. From germline, CDR1 is SGHRS and CDR2 YFSETQ. The CDR3 DNA reads TGCGCCAGCAGTACCCGCGGGGGGGCCTTGGATGAGCAGTTCTTC. Its translation is CASSTRGGALDEQFF. Full variable domain (remainder filled in from reference TRBV5-1 and TRBJ2-1): KAGVTQTPRYLIKTRGQQVTLSCSPISGHRSVSWYQQTPGQGLQFLFEYFSETQRNKGNFPGRFSGRQFSNSRSEMNVSTLELGDSALYLCASSTRGGALDEQFFGPGTRLTVL.

This sequence joins TRBV5-5 and TRBJ2-3, with D hard to call. The CDR3 length is 14 residues. V lost 0 bases, J lost 2 bases, and 7 bases lay in between. From germline, CDR1 is SGHKS and CDR2 YYEKEE (reference sequence). The CDR3 reads CASSLAPNTDTQYF. The CDR3 DNA follows: TGTGCCAGCAGCTTGGCCCCAAACACAGATACGCAGTATTTT.

The J gene is TRBJ1-2, the V gene TRBV6-6; maybe TRBD1 (5 bases). This CDR3 is 13 amino acids long. Trimming pared 4 bases from V and 4 bases from J, leaving 10 bases between. Germline CDR1 MNHNY, CDR2 SVGAGI (reference sequence). In nucleotides, the CDR3 is TGTGCCAGCAGTTGGCGGGACGCCTATGGCTACACCTTC. This sequence encodes CASSWRDAYGYTF.

The chain couples TRBV12-5 to TRBJ2-3; the D gene is possibly TRBD2 (6 bases). V was clipped by 8 bases and J by 4 bases, with 13 bases between them. CDR1 is LGHNT and CDR2 is FRNRAP in the germline V gene. This CDR3 is 13 amino acids long. The CDR3 loop reads CASLGWRADTQYF. As DNA, the CDR3 is TGTGCTAGTCTTGGGTGGAGGGCAGATACGCAGTATTTT.

This chain joins TRBV6-5 and TRBJ1-1, with D perhaps TRBD1 (6 bases). The CDR3 is 13 residues long. Germline V lookup: CDR1 MNHEY, CDR2 SVGAGI. V was trimmed by 8 bases and J by 1 base, leaving 11 bases between them. The DNA of the CDR3 is TGTGCCAGCTTCTGGACAGCGAACACTGAAGCTTTCTTT. Residues: CASFWTANTEAFF.

The rearrangement joins TRBV25-1 to TRBJ2-2; 12 nucleotides line up with TRBD2. The junction had 7 bases not matched to a gene; V was cut back by 3 bases and J by 5 bases. Per germline, CDR1 MGHDK and CDR2 SYGVNS. The CDR3 is made up of 17 amino acids. The CDR3 protein is CASSDTSGRQVTGELFF. Written as DNA, the CDR3 is TGTGCCAGCAGTGATACTAGCGGGAGGCAAGTAACCGGGGAGCTGTTTTTT.

The chain recombines TRBV4-1 with TRBJ2-3, with 13 bases identical to TRBD2. Germline CDR1 and CDR2: MGHRA and YSYEKL. The junction had 6 bases not matched to a gene; V was cut back by 4 bases and J by 2 bases. The CDR3 has 17 residues. In DNA, the CDR3 is TGCGCCAGCAGCCCTAAGGGACTAGCGGGGAACACAGATACGCAGTATTTT. It encodes CASSPKGLAGNTDTQYF.

This chain connects TRBV29-1 to TRBJ1-5, with 9 bases matching TRBD1. CDR3 length: 12 amino acids. Unmatched junction bases numbered 1, after V lost 4 bases and J lost 6 bases. The germline V gene has CDR1 SQVTM and CDR2 ANQGSEA. The CDR3 loop is CSVGQGGQPQHF. The CDR3 nucleotides are TGCAGCGTTGGACAGGGGGGTCAGCCCCAGCATTTT.

The chain couples TRBV7-2 to TRBJ1-1; weak D call: TRBD1 (6 bases). The V and J ends lost 5 bases and 0 bases respectively, with 7 bases between them. Germline V gene lookup returns CDR1 SGHTA and CDR2 FQGNSA. The CDR3 contains 13 residues. CDR3 bases: TGTGCCAGCAGCCGGGACATGAACACTGAAGCTTTCTTT. This translates into CASSRDMNTEAFF. The full variable domain, its missing parts supplied by reference TRBV7-2 and TRBJ1-1, is GAGVSQSPSNKVTEKGKDVELRCDPISGHTALYWYRQSLGQGLEFLIYFQGNSAPDKSGLPSDRFSAERTGGSVSTLTIQRTQQEDSAVYLCASSRDMNTEAFFGQGTRLTVV.

This clone appeared a single time. The rearrangement uses TRBV2 and TRBJ1-4; D possibly corresponds to TRBD1 (5 bases). The CDR3 runs to 15 residues. Deletions cut 9 bases from V and 6 bases from J, with 20 bases between. Germline CDR1 SNHLY, CDR2 FYNNEI. The CDR3 reads CASTISGSADEKLFF. CDR3 bases: TGTGCCAGTACCATTTCAGGGTCCGCGGATGAAAAACTGTTTTTT.

The chain combines TRBV7-9 with TRBJ2-7; TRBD1 matches at 7 bases. Trimming at V came to 5 bases and at J to 2 bases, leaving 9 bases not matched to a gene. The CDR3 consists of 15 residues. Looked up from germline, CDR1 is SEHNR and CDR2 is FQNEAQ (reference sequence). This CDR3 reads CASSPSGTEAYEQYF. CDR3 sequence (DNA): TGTGCCAGCAGCCCCTCCGGGACAGAAGCCTACGAGCAGTACTTC.